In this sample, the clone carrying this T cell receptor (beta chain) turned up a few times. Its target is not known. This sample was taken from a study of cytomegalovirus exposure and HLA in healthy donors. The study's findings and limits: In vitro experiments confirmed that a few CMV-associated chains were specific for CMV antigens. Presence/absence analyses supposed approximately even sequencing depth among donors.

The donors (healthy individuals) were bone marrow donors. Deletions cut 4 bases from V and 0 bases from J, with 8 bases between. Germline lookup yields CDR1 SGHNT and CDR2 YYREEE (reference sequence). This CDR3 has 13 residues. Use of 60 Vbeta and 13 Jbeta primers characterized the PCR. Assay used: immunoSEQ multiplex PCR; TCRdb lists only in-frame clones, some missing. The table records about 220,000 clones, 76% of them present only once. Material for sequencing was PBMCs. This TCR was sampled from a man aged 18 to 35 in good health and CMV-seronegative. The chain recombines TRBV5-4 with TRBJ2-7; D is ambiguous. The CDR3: CASSTQSSYEQYF. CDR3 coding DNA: TGTGCCAGCAGCACACAGAGCTCCTACGAGCAGTACTTC.